A selection of T cell receptor beta chains follows, all from one sample in a study of Ad26.COV2.S vaccination and SARS-CoV-2 variants. Using immunoSEQ multiplex PCR, the repertoire was profiled, and TCRdb retains in-frame clones only, with some absent. The data show a few hundred thousand clones, about nine tenths seen once. Sequenced material: peripheral blood, taken in a trial of Ad26.COV2.S vaccine versus placebo. The receptors originated from a person between 18 and 65 years old who received the Ad26.COV2.S COVID-19 vaccine or a placebo. CDR3s include the opening cysteine and the closing phenylalanine or tryptophan. Fields, in order: D gene, V gene, clone size, J gene, CDR3 protein, CDR3 DNA. A D gene is named only where the DNA matches it firmly. Some rows have no size entry. The others give once, few or many, or a class for an expanded clone.

D gene: -; V gene: TRBV12-3/TRBV12-4; clone size: -; J gene: TRBJ2-5; CDR3 protein: CASSWGKETQYF; CDR3 DNA: TGTGCCAGCAGTTGGGGTAAAGAGACCCAGTACTTC
D gene: -; V gene: TRBV7-9; clone size: -; J gene: TRBJ2-7; CDR3 protein: CASSSQTYEQYF; CDR3 DNA: TGTGCCAGCAGCTCCCAGACCTACGAGCAGTACTTC
D gene: -; V gene: TRBV7-3; clone size: -; J gene: TRBJ2-1; CDR3 protein: CASSLVGRSYNEQFF; CDR3 DNA: TGTGCCAGCAGCTTAGTGGGACGAAGCTACAATGAGCAGTTCTTC
D gene: -; V gene: TRBV9; clone size: once; J gene: TRBJ2-1; CDR3 protein: CASSVGTSGPRGGQFF; CDR3 DNA: TGTGCCAGCAGCGTAGGGACCTCCGGGCCCCGAGGCGGGCAGTTCTTC
D gene: -; V gene: TRBV9; clone size: -; J gene: TRBJ2-2; CDR3 protein: CASSVAPGELFF; CDR3 DNA: TGTGCCAGCAGCGTAGCCCCCGGGGAGCTGTTTTTT
D gene: -; V gene: TRBV5-1; clone size: -; J gene: TRBJ2-1; CDR3 protein: CASSLASASVYEQFF; CDR3 DNA: TGCGCCAGCAGCTTGGCTTCGGCTAGCGTATATGAGCAGTTCTTC
D gene: -; V gene: TRBV24-1; clone size: -; J gene: TRBJ2-3; CDR3 protein: CATSDWKDTQYF; CDR3 DNA: TGTGCCACCAGTGATTGGAAAGATACGCAGTATTTT
D gene: TRBD2; V gene: TRBV10-3; clone size: -; J gene: TRBJ2-1; CDR3 protein: CAISDIKRENNEQFF; CDR3 DNA: TGTGCCATCAGTGACATAAAGCGGGAGAATAATGAGCAGTTCTTC
D gene: -; V gene: TRBV9; clone size: -; J gene: TRBJ2-7; CDR3 protein: CASSVGSESSYEQYF; CDR3 DNA: TGTGCCAGCAGCGTAGGTAGCGAAAGCTCCTACGAGCAGTACTTC
D gene: -; V gene: TRBV9; clone size: -; J gene: TRBJ2-3; CDR3 protein: CASSVATLSTDTQYF; CDR3 DNA: TGTGCCAGCAGCGTAGCTACGCTTAGCACAGATACGCAGTATTTT
D gene: TRBD1; V gene: TRBV29-1; clone size: -; J gene: TRBJ2-7; CDR3 protein: CSVDDRGIYEQYF; CDR3 DNA: TGCAGCGTTGATGACAGGGGAATATACGAGCAGTACTTC
D gene: -; V gene: TRBV7-2; clone size: -; J gene: TRBJ1-1; CDR3 protein: CASNMGGSQEAFF; CDR3 DNA: TGTGCCAGCAATATGGGGGGTTCACAGGAAGCTTTCTTT
D gene: -; V gene: TRBV5-8; clone size: -; J gene: TRBJ2-7; CDR3 protein: CASSPFVQAVYEQYF; CDR3 DNA: TGTGCCAGCAGTCCCTTTGTTCAAGCGGTCTACGAGCAGTACTTC
D gene: -; V gene: TRBV5-1; clone size: -; J gene: TRBJ2-7; CDR3 protein: CASSSGQGNEQYF; CDR3 DNA: TGCGCCAGCAGCTCAGGGCAGGGAAACGAGCAGTACTTC
D gene: TRBD1; V gene: TRBV5-4; clone size: -; J gene: TRBJ2-7; CDR3 protein: CASSRTRTGYEQYF; CDR3 DNA: TGTGCCAGCAGCCGTACTAGGACAGGCTACGAGCAGTACTTC
D gene: TRBD2; V gene: TRBV5-1; clone size: -; J gene: TRBJ2-5; CDR3 protein: CASSFLGLEAETQYF; CDR3 DNA: TGCGCCAGCAGCTTCCTGGGACTAGAGGCGGAGACCCAGTACTTC
D gene: -; V gene: TRBV5-1; clone size: -; J gene: TRBJ2-2; CDR3 protein: CASNENTGELFF; CDR3 DNA: TGCGCCAGCAATGAGAACACCGGGGAGCTGTTTTTT
D gene: -; V gene: TRBV7-9; clone size: -; J gene: TRBJ2-7; CDR3 protein: CASSFGIGSNEQYF; CDR3 DNA: TGTGCCAGCAGCTTTGGGATAGGGTCCAACGAGCAGTACTTC
D gene: TRBD1; V gene: TRBV28; clone size: -; J gene: TRBJ2-3; CDR3 protein: CASSLGTGQDTQYF; CDR3 DNA: TGTGCCAGCAGCCTCGGGACAGGGCAAGATACGCAGTATTTT
D gene: TRBD1; V gene: TRBV28; clone size: -; J gene: TRBJ1-1; CDR3 protein: CASSLQTGTGTSTEAFF; CDR3 DNA: TGTGCCAGCAGTCTACAAACCGGGACAGGCACCTCCACTGAAGCTTTCTTT
D gene: -; V gene: TRBV15; clone size: -; J gene: TRBJ2-3; CDR3 protein: CATSRDAGSTDTQYF; CDR3 DNA: TGTGCCACCAGCAGAGATGCGGGCAGCACAGATACGCAGTATTTT
D gene: -; V gene: TRBV5-4; clone size: -; J gene: TRBJ1-2; CDR3 protein: CASSLAGVGRVYGYTF; CDR3 DNA: TGTGCCAGCAGCTTGGCAGGCGTGGGGAGAGTCTATGGCTACACCTTC
D gene: -; V gene: TRBV5-5; clone size: -; J gene: TRBJ2-7; CDR3 protein: CASSPSVTEAAYEQYF; CDR3 DNA: TGTGCCAGCAGCCCCTCCGTGACAGAAGCCGCCTACGAGCAGTACTTC
D gene: TRBD2; V gene: TRBV3-1/TRBV3-2; clone size: -; J gene: TRBJ2-5; CDR3 protein: CASSQRAGTSGIETQYF; CDR3 DNA: TGTGCCAGCAGCCAGCGGGCCGGGACTAGCGGGATAGAGACCCAGTACTTC
D gene: TRBD2; V gene: TRBV11-1; clone size: -; J gene: TRBJ2-2; CDR3 protein: CASSPRTSGNTGELFF; CDR3 DNA: TGTGCCAGCAGCCCACGGACTAGCGGGAACACCGGGGAGCTGTTTTTT
D gene: -; V gene: TRBV29-1; clone size: -; J gene: TRBJ1-2; CDR3 protein: CSVVGGDVTFYGYTF; CDR3 DNA: TGCAGCGTTGTGGGCGGGGACGTAACCTTCTATGGCTACACCTTC
D gene: TRBD1; V gene: TRBV19; clone size: -; J gene: TRBJ1-1; CDR3 protein: CASSLDRGTEAFF; CDR3 DNA: TGTGCCAGTAGTCTCGACAGGGGCACTGAAGCTTTCTTT
D gene: -; V gene: TRBV29-1; clone size: -; J gene: TRBJ1-1; CDR3 protein: CSVEWGSGTEAFF; CDR3 DNA: TGCAGCGTTGAGTGGGGCAGTGGCACTGAAGCTTTCTTT
D gene: -; V gene: TRBV27; clone size: -; J gene: TRBJ2-7; CDR3 protein: CASSLKGSEQYF; CDR3 DNA: TGTGCCAGCAGTTTAAAAGGCAGCGAGCAGTACTTC
D gene: -; V gene: TRBV29-1; clone size: -; J gene: TRBJ2-2; CDR3 protein: CSVEGGSAGELFF; CDR3 DNA: TGCAGCGTTGAAGGCGGGTCGGCCGGGGAGCTGTTTTTT